The clone carrying this T cell receptor beta chain has more than one count but fewer than ten. This record comes from a study of identical twins. The V end lost 0 bases, the J end lost 2 bases, and 13 bases lay between the germline ends. This CDR3 is built from 17 residues. Germline V gene sequence: CDR1 SEHNR, CDR2 FQNEAQ (reference sequence). TCRdb recomputed calls from the 5' RACE reads with MiXCR, one row per CDR3 protein. The data hold hundreds of thousands of distinct CDR3 sequences, with around 21% observed a single time. These records were also assigned to another study, of T cells expressing NK-cell markers.

Material for sequencing was PBMCs. The rearrangement links TRBV7-9 to TRBJ2-2; unclear D gene. The sequence was obtained from a woman under 30 in good health. In DNA, the CDR3 is TGTGCCAGCAGCTTAGCGCGGAGTACTGATAACACCGGGGAGCTGTTTTTT. It codes for CASSLARSTDNTGELFF.